This T cell receptor beta chain was recorded in a study of CD8+ T cells in alopecia areata. Study observations and caveats: Uncertain still, given a single nonresponder, is whether baseline CD8+ expansion links to response. Among the top 100, expanded CD8+ clones were significantly decreased by tofacitinib, as was scalp clonality.

Of note for this clone: No antigen is known for it.

The CDR3 loop spans 15 amino acids. CDR1 is MGHRA and CDR2 is YSYEKL in the germline V gene. V lost 1 base, J lost 1 base, and 9 bases lay in between. RNA, once extracted, was reverse transcribed into cDNA for use as the sequencing template. Assay: immunoSEQ multiplex PCR; the TCRdb copy retains only in-frame clones and omits some. The top ten clones hold approximately 11% of a sample with 170,000 or so clones, about 53% of them seen once. The treatment: oral pan-JAK inhibitor, 5-10 mg twice daily. The V gene is TRBV4-1, the J gene TRBJ2-3; no definite D call. This specimen was CD8+ T cells sorted from blood, taken at week 24, from a patient treated with tofacitinib. The receptor's source is a human donor with alopecia areata. CDR3 bases: TGCGCCAGCAGCCAAGGTGGAAGGGGCACAGATACGCAGTATTTT. Translated, it gives CASSQGGRGTDTQYF.